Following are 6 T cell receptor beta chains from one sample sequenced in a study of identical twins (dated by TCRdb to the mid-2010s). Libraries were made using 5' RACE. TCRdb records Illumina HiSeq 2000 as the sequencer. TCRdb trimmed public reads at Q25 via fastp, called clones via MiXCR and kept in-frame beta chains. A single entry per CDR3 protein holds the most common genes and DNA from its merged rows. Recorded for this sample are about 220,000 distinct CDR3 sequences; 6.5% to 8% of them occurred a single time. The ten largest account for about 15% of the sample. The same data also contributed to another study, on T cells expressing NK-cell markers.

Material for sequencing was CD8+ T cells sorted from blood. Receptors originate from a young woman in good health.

The CDR3 loop is CASSLDPLMNTEAFF. CDR3 coding DNA: TGTGCCAGCAGCTTAGATCCACTAATGAACACTGAAGCTTTCTTT. The rearrangement uses TRBV7-9 and TRBJ1-1; D not resolved. V lost 1 base, J lost 0 bases, and 9 bases lay in between. There are 15 residues in the CDR3. Per the germline V gene, CDR1 is SEHNR and CDR2 is FQNEAQ (reference sequence).

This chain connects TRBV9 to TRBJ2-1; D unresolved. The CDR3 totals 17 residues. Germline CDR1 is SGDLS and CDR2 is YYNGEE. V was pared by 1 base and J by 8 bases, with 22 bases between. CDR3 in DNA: TGTGCCAGCAGCGTAATGGGTATAGGTCCCCTTGGGGATGAGCAGTTCTTC. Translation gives CASSVMGIGPLGDEQFF.

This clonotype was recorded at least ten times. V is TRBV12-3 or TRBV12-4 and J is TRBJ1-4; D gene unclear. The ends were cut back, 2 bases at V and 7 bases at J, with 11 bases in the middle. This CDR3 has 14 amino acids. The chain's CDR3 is CASSLSEGGEKLFF. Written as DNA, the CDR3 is TGTGCCAGCAGTTTATCCGAGGGAGGTGAAAAACTGTTTTTT.

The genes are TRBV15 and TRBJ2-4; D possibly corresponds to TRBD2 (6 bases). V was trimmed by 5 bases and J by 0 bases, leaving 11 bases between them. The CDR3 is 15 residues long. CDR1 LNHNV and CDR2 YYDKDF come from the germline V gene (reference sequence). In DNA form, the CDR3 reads TGTGCCACCAGCGGCCGGGACTCAGCCAAAAACATTCAGTACTTC. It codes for CATSGRDSAKNIQYF.

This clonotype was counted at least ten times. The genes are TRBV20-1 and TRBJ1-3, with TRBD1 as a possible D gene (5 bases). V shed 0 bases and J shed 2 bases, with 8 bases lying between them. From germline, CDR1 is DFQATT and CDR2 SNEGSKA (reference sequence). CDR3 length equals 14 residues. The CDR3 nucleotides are TGCAGTGCTAGAGAAGCGGGGGCTGGAAACACCATATATTTT. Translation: CSAREAGAGNTIYF.

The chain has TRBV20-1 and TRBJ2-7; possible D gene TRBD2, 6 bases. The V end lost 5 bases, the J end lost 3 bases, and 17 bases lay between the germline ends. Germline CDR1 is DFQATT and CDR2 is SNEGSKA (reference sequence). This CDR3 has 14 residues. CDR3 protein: CSAQSGRGLYEQYF. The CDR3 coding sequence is TGCAGTGCTCAATCCGGGAGAGGTCTCTACGAGCAGTACTTC.